The 12 T cell receptor beta chains listed next were all sequenced from one sample in a study of T cells in Graves' hyperthyroidism and ophthalmopathy. Researchers took RNA transcripts and amplified the TCR beta CDR3 regions from them. The study used the HTBI primer set for a first-round RT-PCR of the TCR CDR3. TCRdb processed the multiplex PCR reads anew with MiXCR; each CDR3 protein has one entry. The table lists approximately 570,000 distinct CDR3 sequences, 15% to 20% of them singletons, with roughly 50% in the top ten. What was sequenced was blood. The source of these receptors is a man in his forties with Graves' ophthalmopathy.

As concerns this clonotype: A read error may account for a junction end that differs from germline. J is TRBJ1-1 and V is TRBV19; no reliable D call. The CDR3 runs to 11 residues. Germline-derived CDR1 and CDR2 are LNHDA and SQIVND (reference sequence). CDR3 in DNA: TGTGCCAGTAGTATATCCGGGAACGCTCTCTTT. Its protein product is CASSISGNALF.

The V call is TRBV28, the J call TRBJ1-6; 7 positions match TRBD1. CDR3 length equals 15 residues. Germline V gives CDR1 MDHEN, CDR2 SYDVKM. V lost 6 bases, J lost 10 bases, and 12 bases stayed unmatched. This chain's CDR3 is CASRPSTGSMSPLHF. The CDR3 coding sequence is TGTGCCAGCAGACCTTCGACAGGGTCTATGTCACCCCTCCACTTT.

This clonotype was observed many times. The chain employs TRBV7-2 and TRBJ2-2, with 12 positions matching TRBD2. Germline CDR1 is SGHTA and CDR2 is FQGNSA. This CDR3 is 18 amino acids long. The J segment lost 7 bases and the V segment lost 3 bases, leaving 12 bases of the junction unmatched. CDR3 in DNA: TGTGCCAGCAGCTTGCGACTAGCGGGAGTCCTGGGGGGCGGGGAGCTGTTTTTT. Protein sequence: CASSLRLAGVLGGGELFF.

This clonotype was picked up a small number of times. The genes are TRBV7-2 and TRBJ2-5, with 9 bases identical to TRBD2. Germline CDR1 reads SGHTA; CDR2 reads FQGNSA. V was clipped by 5 bases and J by 5 bases; unmatched bases: 12. This CDR3 has 16 residues. CDR3: CASSPRELAGRETQYF. The CDR3 nucleotides read TGTGCCAGCAGCCCGAGGGAACTAGCGGGTAGGGAGACCCAGTACTTC.

Note on this clonotype: This may be a read error: a much more frequent sequence differs by one nucleotide. The chain recombines TRBV6-1 with TRBJ1-5; 10 bases are shared with TRBD1. This CDR3 is built from 16 residues. The germline V gene has CDR1 MNHNS and CDR2 SASEGT. The CDR3 protein is CASSERTGGIFQTQHF. The CDR3 DNA follows: TGTGCCAGCAGTGAAAGGACAGGGGGTATCTTTCAGACCCAGCATTTT.

This clonotype came up a few times. The chain joins TRBV20-1 to TRBJ1-4; 7 positions match TRBD1. Germline trimming cut 2 bases from V and 8 bases from J; bases unmatched to any gene: 17. Per the germline V gene, CDR1 is DFQATT and CDR2 is SNEGSKA (reference sequence). CDR3 length: 17 amino acids. The CDR3 region has the DNA TGCAGTGCTAGAATCCCTACAGGGGCCGGAAAGAAAGAAAAACTGTTTTTT. Protein product: CSARIPTGAGKKEKLFF.

This clonotype was observed a few times. CDR3 in amino acids: CASSYGGGNWDNEQFF. The DNA for the CDR3 is TGTGCCAGCAGTTACGGTGGCGGGAATTGGGACAATGAGCAGTTCTTC. The chain uses TRBV6-2 or TRBV6-3 and TRBJ2-1, with D tentatively TRBD2 (6 bases). The CDR3 totals 16 residues. Germline V gene lookup returns CDR1 MNHEY and CDR2 SVGEGT. The V and J ends lost 2 bases and 5 bases respectively, with 16 bases between them.

This chain joins TRBV10-3 and TRBJ2-7; D is perhaps TRBD2 (6 bases). The germline V gene has CDR1 ENHRY and CDR2 SYGVKD. Trimming left V 6 bases short and J 0 bases short, with 15 bases between. This CDR3 region has 15 residues. CDR3 amino acids: CAIRTGTPSSYEQYF. Here the CDR3 DNA reads TGTGCCATCAGGACTGGGACTCCTAGCTCCTACGAGCAGTACTTC.

In its sample, this clonotype was seen a few times. The chain joins TRBV27 to TRBJ2-1; 9 bases are a match to TRBD2. The ends lost 2 bases at V and 9 bases at J; junction bases unmatched: 8. CDR1 MNHEY and CDR2 SMNVEV come from the germline V gene (reference sequence). The CDR3 spans 15 residues. The CDR3 DNA is TGTGCCAGCAGTTTACCCAGCGGGAGGTCGGGTGAGCAGTTCTTC. Its protein product is CASSLPSGRSGEQFF.

This clonotype was seen repeatedly, ten times or more. V gene TRBV27 combines with J gene TRBJ2-1; D perhaps matches TRBD2 (5 bases). V shed 6 bases and J shed 5 bases, with 20 bases lying between them. Germline-derived CDR1 and CDR2 are MNHEY and SMNVEV (reference sequence). The CDR3 loop spans 16 amino acids. The CDR3 DNA sequence: TGTGCCAGCAGCCTCGGCCCCCTAGCTGAAAACAATGAGCAGTTCTTC. Translating gives CASSLGPLAENNEQFF.

Only a few counts were recorded for this clonotype. The V and J genes are TRBV27 and TRBJ2-7; 9 bases are a match to TRBD2. The trim removed 6 bases at V and 4 bases at J, leaving 10 bases unmatched. This CDR3 comprises 15 residues. Germline-derived CDR1 and CDR2 are MNHEY and SMNVEV (reference sequence). CDR3 sequence: CASRDPGTSTYEQYF. CDR3 DNA sequence: TGTGCCAGCAGAGATCCCGGGACTAGCACATACGAGCAGTACTTC.

This clonotype was observed a handful of times. The chain employs TRBV28 and TRBJ2-7, with 8 bases that match TRBD1. The germline CDR1 and CDR2 sequences are MDHEN and SYDVKM. The CDR3 runs 14 residues. V shed 2 bases, J shed 2 bases, and the junction held 2 bases outside the gene matches. Here the CDR3 reads CASSLQQGAYEQYF. DNA for the CDR3: TGTGCCAGCAGTTTACAACAGGGGGCCTACGAGCAGTACTTC. Full variable domain (outside the CDR3, taken from reference TRBV28 and TRBJ2-7): DVKVTQSSRYLVKRTGEKVFLECVQDMDHENMFWYRQDPGLGLRLIYFSYDVKMKEKGDIPEGYSVSREKKERFSLILESASTNQTSMYLCASSLQQGAYEQYFGPGTRLTVT.